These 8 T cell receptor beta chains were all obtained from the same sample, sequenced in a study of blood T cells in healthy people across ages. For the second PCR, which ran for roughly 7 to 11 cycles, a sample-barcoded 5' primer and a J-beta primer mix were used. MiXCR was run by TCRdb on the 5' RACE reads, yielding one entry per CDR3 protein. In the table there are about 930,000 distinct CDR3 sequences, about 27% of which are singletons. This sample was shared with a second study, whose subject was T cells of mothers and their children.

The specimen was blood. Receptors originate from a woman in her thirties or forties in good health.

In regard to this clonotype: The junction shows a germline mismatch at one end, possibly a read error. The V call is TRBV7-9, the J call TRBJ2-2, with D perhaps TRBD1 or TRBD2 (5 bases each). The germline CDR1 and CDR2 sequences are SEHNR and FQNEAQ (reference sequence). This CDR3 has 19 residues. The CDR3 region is CASSLGLGRQGANTGEPFF. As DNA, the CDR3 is TGTGCCAGCAGCTTAGGATTGGGACGGCAGGGAGCGAACACCGGGGAGCCGTTTTTT.

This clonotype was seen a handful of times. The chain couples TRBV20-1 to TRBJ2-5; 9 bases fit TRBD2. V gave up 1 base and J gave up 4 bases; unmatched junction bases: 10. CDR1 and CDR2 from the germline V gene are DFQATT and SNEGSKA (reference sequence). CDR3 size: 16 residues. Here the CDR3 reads CSARAFSSGGTETQYF. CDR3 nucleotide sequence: TGCAGTGCTAGAGCTTTCAGTAGCGGGGGTACAGAGACCCAGTACTTC.

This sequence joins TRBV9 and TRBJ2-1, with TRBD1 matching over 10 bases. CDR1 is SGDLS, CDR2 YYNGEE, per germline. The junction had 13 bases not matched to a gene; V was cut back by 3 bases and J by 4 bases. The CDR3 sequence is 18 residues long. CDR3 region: CASSAQSLGTGEYNEQFF. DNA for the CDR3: TGTGCCAGCAGCGCCCAGAGTTTGGGGACAGGGGAATACAATGAGCAGTTCTTC. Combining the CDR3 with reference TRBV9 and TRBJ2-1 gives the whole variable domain DSGVTQTPKHLITATGQRVTLRCSPRSGDLSVYWYQQSLDQGLQFLIQYYNGEERAKGNILERFSAQQFPDLHSELNLSSLELGDSALYFCASSAQSLGTGEYNEQFFGPGTRLTVL.

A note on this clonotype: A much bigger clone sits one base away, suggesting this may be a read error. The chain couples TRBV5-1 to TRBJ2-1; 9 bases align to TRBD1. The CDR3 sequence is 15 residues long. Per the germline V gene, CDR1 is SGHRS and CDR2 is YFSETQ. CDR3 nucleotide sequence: TGCACCAGCAGCTTGGCGAGACAGGGGGGCAATGAGCAGTTCTTC. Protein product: CTSSLARQGGNEQFF.

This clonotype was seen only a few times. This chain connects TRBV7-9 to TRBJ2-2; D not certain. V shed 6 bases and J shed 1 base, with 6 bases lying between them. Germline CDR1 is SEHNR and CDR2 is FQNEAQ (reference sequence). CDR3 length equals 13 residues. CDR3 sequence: CASSLLNTGELFF. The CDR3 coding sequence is TGTGCCAGCAGTTTGCTGAACACCGGGGAGCTGTTTTTT.

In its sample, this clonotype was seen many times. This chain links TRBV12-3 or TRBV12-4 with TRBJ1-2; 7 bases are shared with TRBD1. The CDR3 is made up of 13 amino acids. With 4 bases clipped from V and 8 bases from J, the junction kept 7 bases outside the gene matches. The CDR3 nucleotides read TGTGCCAGCAGTTCCTGGACAGGTGGGGGCTACACCTTC. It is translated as CASSSWTGGGYTF.

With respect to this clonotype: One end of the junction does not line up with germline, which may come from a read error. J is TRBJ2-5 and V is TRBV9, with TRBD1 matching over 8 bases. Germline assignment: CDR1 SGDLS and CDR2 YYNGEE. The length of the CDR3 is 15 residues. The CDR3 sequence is CAGSVGDRIPETQYF. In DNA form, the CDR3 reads TGTGCCGGCAGCGTAGGGGACAGGATTCCAGAGACCCAGTACTTC.

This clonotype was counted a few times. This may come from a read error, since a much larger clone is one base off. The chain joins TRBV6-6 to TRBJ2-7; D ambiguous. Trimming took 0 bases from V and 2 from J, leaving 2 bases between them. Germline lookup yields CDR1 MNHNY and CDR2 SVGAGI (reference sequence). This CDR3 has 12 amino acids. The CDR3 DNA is TGTGCCAGCAGTTACTCGGCCTACGAGCAGTACTTC. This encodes CASSYSAYEQYF.